The 16 T cell receptor beta chains given below trace back to one sample, sequenced in a study of T cells in localized non-small cell lung cancer. The table came from immunoSEQ multiplex PCR; TCRdb's copy has only in-frame clones and leaves some out. The repertoire includes 20,000 to 25,000 clones, 90% to 95% of them detected once, and 2.7% sits in the top ten. The sequencing here drew on peripheral blood, taken before any cancer treatment. Receptor source: a woman aged 35 to 70 with stage I lung adenocarcinoma.

The chain combines TRBV19 with TRBJ2-3; 8 bases line up with TRBD1. This CDR3 contains 14 residues. Trimming cost V 7 bases and J 2 bases; bases outside gene matches: 5. Germline values: CDR1 LNHDA, CDR2 SQIVND (reference sequence). This chain's CDR3 is CASNLGQVTDTQYF. The CDR3 region has the DNA TGTGCCAGTAATTTGGGACAGGTCACAGATACGCAGTATTTT.

This chain joins TRBV14 and TRBJ1-4, with D hard to call. The CDR3 is made up of 15 amino acids. Germline V gene data show CDR1 as SGHDN and CDR2 as FVKESK. Trimming cost V 5 bases and J 8 bases, with 18 bases left between them. CDR3 sequence reads: CASSLSAGLWEKLFF. The CDR3 DNA reads TGTGCCAGCAGCTTAAGTGCGGGGTTGTGGGAAAAACTGTTTTTT.

J is TRBJ2-7 and V is TRBV28; 8 bases align to TRBD2. The V segment lost 2 bases and the J segment 7 bases; nucleotides outside the gene matches: 7. The CDR3 totals 14 residues. CDR1 is MDHEN, CDR2 SYDVKM, per germline. The CDR3 reads CASSLRGGGREQYF. DNA of the CDR3: TGTGCCAGCAGTTTACGCGGCGGGGGGCGGGAGCAGTACTTC.

The count of this clone is one. The V and J genes are TRBV18 and TRBJ1-2; TRBD1 matches 7 bases. Trimming removed 3 bases from V and 6 bases from J; junction bases left unmatched: 16. CDR3 length equals 17 residues. Germline loops: CDR1 KGHSH, CDR2 LQKENI. DNA of the CDR3: TGTGCCAGCTCACCGAGTGGATCTTCAGGGGGGCCGGATGGCTACACCTTC. It codes for CASSPSGSSGGPDGYTF. Variable domain in full (rest from reference TRBV18 and TRBJ1-2): NAGVMQNPRHLVRRRGQEARLRCSPMKGHSHVYWYRQLPEEGLKFMVYLQKENIIDESGMPKERFSAEFPKEGPSILRIQQVVRGDSAAYFCASSPSGSSGGPDGYTFGSGTRLTVV.

The genes are TRBV19 and TRBJ2-7; D unresolved. Trimming cost V 3 bases and J 7 bases, with 16 bases left between them. The germline gives CDR1 LNHDA, CDR2 SQIVND (reference sequence). The CDR3 has 14 amino acids. This CDR3 is CASSMPGPWDEQYF. The CDR3 DNA reads TGTGCCAGTAGTATGCCGGGCCCCTGGGATGAGCAGTACTTC.

V and J are TRBV19 and TRBJ2-7; tentative D call: TRBD2 (5 bases). CDR3 length: 14 amino acids. Germline V gives CDR1 LNHDA, CDR2 SQIVND (reference sequence). With 5 bases removed from V and 0 bases from J, the gap between germline ends came to 11 bases. The CDR3 protein is CASSHGTSSYEQYF. CDR3 nucleotides: TGTGCCAGTAGTCATGGCACTAGCTCCTACGAGCAGTACTTC. Using reference TRBV19 and TRBJ2-7 for the parts outside the CDR3, the full variable domain is DGGITQSPKYLFRKEGQNVTLSCEQNLNHDAMYWYRQDPGQGLRLIYYSQIVNDFQKGDIAEGYSVSREKKESFPLTVTSAQKNPTAFYLCASSHGTSSYEQYFGPGTRLTVT.

V gene TRBV28 combines with J gene TRBJ1-2; perhaps TRBD1 as D (5 bases). This CDR3 is built from 14 residues. Germline V CDR1 and CDR2: MDHEN, SYDVKM. V gave up 4 bases and J gave up 8 bases, with 17 bases separating them. CDR3 sequence reads: CASSWALGERGYTF. The CDR3 DNA sequence: TGTGCCAGCAGTTGGGCCCTAGGGGAAAGAGGCTACACCTTC.

This chain joins TRBV13 and TRBJ2-5; TRBD2 aligns across 9 bases. CDR3 length: 15 residues. Unmatched junction bases numbered 7, after V lost 3 bases and J lost 5 bases. Germline V CDR1 and CDR2: PRHDT, FYEKMQ (reference sequence). CDR3 DNA: TGTGCCAGCAGCTTGACTAGCGGTCGTAGGGAGACCCAGTACTTC. Amino acids: CASSLTSGRRETQYF.

This chain links TRBV7-2 with TRBJ2-1; 12 nucleotides line up with TRBD2. Germline V gene lookup returns CDR1 SGHTA and CDR2 FQGNSA. The CDR3 is made up of 15 amino acids. Trimming took 0 bases from V and 9 from J; bases not matched to a gene: 3. CDR3 amino acids: CASSLATSGRVEQFF. The DNA of the CDR3 is TGTGCCAGCAGCTTAGCGACTAGCGGGAGAGTTGAGCAGTTCTTC.

DNA for the CDR3: TGCGCCAGCCAGGGGGAGACAGATACGCAGTATTTT. Its protein product is CASQGETDTQYF. This chain uses TRBV10-1 with TRBJ2-3; the match to TRBD1 covers 7 bases. Germline values: CDR1 WNHNN, CDR2 SYGVQD (reference sequence). The V gene end was trimmed by 8 bases and the J gene end by 3 bases; junction bases not matched to a gene: 2. The CDR3 contains 12 residues.

The chain joins TRBV18 to TRBJ1-3; a possible D gene is TRBD1 (5 bases). Germline assignment: CDR1 KGHSH and CDR2 LQKENI. The CDR3 has 14 amino acids. With 3 bases removed from V and 4 bases from J, the gap between germline ends came to 10 bases. CDR3 DNA sequence: TGTGCCAGCTCACCGGGACTGGGCGGAAACACCATATATTTT. Protein: CASSPGLGGNTIYF. The whole variable domain, remainder taken from reference TRBV18 and TRBJ1-3, is NAGVMQNPRHLVRRRGQEARLRCSPMKGHSHVYWYRQLPEEGLKFMVYLQKENIIDESGMPKERFSAEFPKEGPSILRIQQVVRGDSAAYFCASSPGLGGNTIYFGEGSWLTVV.

The V and J genes are TRBV5-1 and TRBJ2-3; D remains ambiguous. The CDR3 runs to 14 residues. CDR1 and CDR2 from the germline V gene are SGHRS and YFSETQ. Trimming took 4 bases from V and 2 from J, leaving 11 bases between them. The CDR3 protein is CASSPALNTDTQYF. The CDR3 nucleotides read TGCGCCAGCAGCCCAGCCCTCAACACAGATACGCAGTATTTT.

The chain is built from TRBV7-8 and TRBJ2-5; 10 bases map to TRBD2. The junction had 7 bases not matched to a gene; V was cut back by 5 bases and J by 1 base. The CDR3 loop spans 16 amino acids. Germline CDR1 is SGHVS and CDR2 is FQNEAQ. The CDR3 spells CASSGTRLAGQETQYF. Here the CDR3 DNA reads TGTGCCAGCAGCGGCACCCGACTAGCGGGCCAAGAGACCCAGTACTTC.

The V and J genes are TRBV6-5 and TRBJ2-7; D may be TRBD2 (5 bases). The V and J ends lost 6 bases and 4 bases respectively, with 7 bases between them. The CDR3 has 11 amino acids. The germline gives CDR1 MNHEY, CDR2 SVGAGI. The CDR3 is CASSRGYEQYF. The CDR3 nucleotides read TGTGCCAGCAGCCGGGGTTACGAGCAGTACTTC.

This clone was found once. J is TRBJ1-4 and V is TRBV7-9; no firm D call. Trimming cost V 6 bases and J 5 bases, with 13 bases left between them. Germline CDR1 SEHNR, CDR2 FQNEAQ (reference sequence). CDR3 length equals 14 residues. CDR3 region: CASSFGQLNEKLFF. The CDR3 region has the DNA TGTGCCAGCAGTTTCGGGCAGCTAAATGAAAAACTGTTTTTT.

The gene calls are TRBV19 and TRBJ2-3; D is undetermined. The CDR3 covers 15 residues. V lost 1 base and J 0 bases, leaving 8 bases between the germline ends. Germline V gene sequence: CDR1 LNHDA, CDR2 SQIVND (reference sequence). DNA for the CDR3: TGTGCCAGTAGTATAGTTCAGTCTAGCACAGATACGCAGTATTTT. Its translation: CASSIVQSSTDTQYF.